The 29 T cell receptor beta chains reported below all come from one sample, sequenced in a study of cytomegalovirus exposure and HLA in healthy donors. Researchers ran the PCR with 60 Vbeta and 13 Jbeta primers. Clones were read by immunoSEQ multiplex PCR, and TCRdb kept only the in-frame ones, dropping some. The sample yields 250,000 to 350,000 clones, roughly 70% seen once. Sequences were obtained from PBMCs. These receptors originate from a female donor in good health and CMV-seronegative.

The rearrangement links TRBV28 to TRBJ1-1; possible D gene TRBD1, 5 bases. Germline-derived CDR1 and CDR2 are MDHEN and SYDVKM. CDR3 length equals 14 residues. The V and J ends lost 5 bases and 8 bases respectively, with 18 bases between them. The CDR3 nucleotides are TGTGCCAGCAGTGGACCCGGGGGGGAGACGGAAGCTTTCTTT. Amino acid sequence: CASSGPGGETEAFF.

The genes are TRBV27 and TRBJ2-5; weak D call: TRBD1 (6 bases). CDR1 is MNHEY and CDR2 is SMNVEV in the germline V gene (reference sequence). The CDR3 contains 15 residues. V dropped 0 bases and J dropped 5 bases, with 13 bases sitting between them. The CDR3 spells CASSLSYRERETQYF. CDR3 nucleotides: TGTGCCAGCAGTTTATCGTACAGGGAACGCGAGACCCAGTACTTC.

The V call is TRBV4-2, the J call TRBJ2-3; possible D gene TRBD2, 5 bases. Trimming left V 4 bases short and J 1 base short, with 12 bases between. This CDR3 comprises 15 residues. CDR1 and CDR2 from the germline V gene are LGHNA and YNFKEQ. CDR3: CASSPAHGGTDTQYF. CDR3 DNA: TGTGCCAGCAGCCCCGCCCACGGGGGCACAGATACGCAGTATTTT.

The chain joins TRBV28 to TRBJ2-7, with 9 positions matching TRBD1. CDR3 length: 14 amino acids. Germline loops: CDR1 MDHEN, CDR2 SYDVKM. The junction had 7 bases not matched to a gene; V was cut back by 4 bases and J by 6 bases. CDR3: CASSYRDRAGEQYF. CDR3 bases: TGTGCCAGCAGTTACCGGGACAGGGCTGGCGAGCAGTACTTC.

Notes on this clone: A junction boundary mismatches the germline segment, possibly from a read error. J is TRBJ2-3 and V is TRBV7-7; D uncertain. The CDR3 runs to 13 residues. The germline V gene encodes CDR1 SSHAT and CDR2 FNYEAQ (reference sequence). CDR3 amino acids: CASSSSLPGVQYF. CDR3 coding DNA: TGTGCTAGCAGCTCATCCCTACCGGGTGTGCAGTATTTT.

The V gene is TRBV7-3, the J gene TRBJ2-1, with 7 positions matching TRBD2. The V segment lost 2 bases and the J segment 4 bases; nucleotides outside the gene matches: 11. Germline V gene lookup returns CDR1 SGHTA and CDR2 FQGTGA. The CDR3 consists of 17 residues. The CDR3 nucleotides are TGTGCCAGCAGCTTAGGCGGCGGGGAGGGGCTGTACAATGAGCAGTTCTTC. It encodes CASSLGGGEGLYNEQFF. The variable domain in full, with the rest retrieved from reference TRBV7-3 and TRBJ2-1, is GAGVSQTPSNKVTEKGKYVELRCDPISGHTALYWYRQSLGQGPEFLIYFQGTGAADDSGLPNDRFFAVRPEGSVSTLKIQRTERGDSAVYLCASSLGGGEGLYNEQFFGPGTRLTVL.

This chain uses TRBV10-3 with TRBJ2-5; the match to TRBD1 covers 7 bases. CDR3 size: 14 residues. The junction had 8 bases not matched to a gene; V was cut back by 3 bases and J by 7 bases. Germline V lookup: CDR1 ENHRY, CDR2 SYGVKD. This CDR3 reads CAISDVKQGWTQYF. The CDR3 nucleotides read TGTGCCATCAGTGACGTAAAACAGGGGTGGACCCAGTACTTC.

The chain employs TRBV10-3 and TRBJ2-2, with 13 bases that match TRBD2. V lost 6 bases and J lost 11; bases outside the gene matches: 6. The CDR3 has 14 residues. CDR1 and CDR2 (germline): ENHRY, SYGVKD. CDR3 sequence: CAIRGTSGAGELFF. In DNA form, the CDR3 reads TGTGCCATCAGGGGGACTAGCGGGGCTGGAGAGCTGTTTTTT.

The chain recombines TRBV11-2 with TRBJ2-6; a weak D match, TRBD1 (5 bases). Trimming removed 2 bases from V and 0 bases from J, with 17 bases in between. Germline CDR1 is SGHAT and CDR2 is FQNNGV. The CDR3 loop spans 19 amino acids. The CDR3 bases are TGTGCCAGCAGCTTACCCGTACAGGTCTCCTACTCTGGGGCCAACGTCCTGACTTTC. Protein: CASSLPVQVSYSGANVLTF.

This clone occurred a few times. V gene TRBV10-2 combines with J gene TRBJ1-5, with 11 bases identical to TRBD1. The CDR3 consists of 17 residues. The germline gives CDR1 WSHSY, CDR2 SAAADI. With 2 bases clipped from V and 3 bases from J, the junction kept 6 bases outside the gene matches. DNA for the CDR3: TGCGCCAGCAGTGAGACAGGACAGGGGGCGAACAATCAGCCCCAGCATTTT. Amino acids: CASSETGQGANNQPQHF.

Remarks on this clone: At one of its ends the junction is not consistent with the germline gene, which may arise from a read error. In nucleotides, the CDR3 is TGTTCCAGCAGCTCCAGTAGGGGGCAGGATGAAGCTTTCTTT. Residues: CSSSSSRGQDEAFF. V is TRBV7-9 and J is TRBJ1-1; 7 bases agree with TRBD1. CDR1 SEHNR and CDR2 FQNEAQ come from the germline V gene (reference sequence). CDR3 length: 14 residues.

The V call is TRBV7-8, the J call TRBJ2-5; TRBD1 matches at 7 bases. The J call may be mistaken, given a closer DNA end match to TRBJ2-7. Germline assignment: CDR1 SGHVS and CDR2 FQNEAQ. There are 15 residues in the CDR3. This CDR3 reads CASSPRQGGTLEQYF. In DNA form, the CDR3 reads TGTGCCAGCAGCCCCCGACAGGGTGGGACCCTCGAGCAGTACTTC.

The chain combines TRBV6-5 with TRBJ2-1; 12 bases are shared with TRBD2. The CDR3 runs 15 residues. The germline gives CDR1 MNHEY, CDR2 SVGAGI. After removal of 5 bases from V and 4 bases from J, the junction contained 3 bases not matched to a gene. CDR3 nucleotide sequence: TGTGCCAGCAGTGTGACTAGCGGGAGTTACAATGAGCAGTTCTTC. Encoded protein: CASSVTSGSYNEQFF.

The gene calls are TRBV15 and TRBJ1-2, with no clear D. The germline V gene has CDR1 LNHNV and CDR2 YYDKDF (reference sequence). There are 13 residues in the CDR3. V dropped 5 bases and J dropped 6 bases, with 13 bases sitting between them. The CDR3 DNA follows: TGTGCCACCAGCCCCGACGGCGGGAATGGCTACACCTTC. Protein sequence: CATSPDGGNGYTF.

The gene calls are TRBV5-1 and TRBJ2-1; weak D call: TRBD2 (7 bases). Trimming pared 4 bases from V and 9 bases from J, leaving 26 bases between. The germline V gene encodes CDR1 SGHRS and CDR2 YFSETQ. The CDR3 has 17 residues. This CDR3 reads CASSPNGLNGGAGEQFF. In nucleotides, the CDR3 is TGCGCCAGCAGCCCCAATGGACTAAATGGGGGGGCGGGTGAGCAGTTCTTC.

Only a few counts were recorded for this clone. This rearrangement joins TRBV2 to TRBJ1-6; TRBD1 matches 7 bases. The V gene's germline CDR1 is SNHLY and CDR2 FYNNEI. CDR3 length: 14 residues. V was pared by 2 bases and J by 14 bases, with 9 bases of the junction left unmatched. CDR3 sequence: CASSEQPTQGALHF. The CDR3 region has the DNA TGTGCCAGCAGTGAACAACCGACGCAGGGGGCCCTCCACTTT.

This chain links TRBV6-5 with TRBJ2-1, with TRBD1 identical over 7 bases. Germline V lookup: CDR1 MNHEY, CDR2 SVGAGI. The CDR3 totals 15 residues. V shed 6 bases, J shed 3 bases, and the junction held 8 bases outside the gene matches. In DNA form, the CDR3 reads TGTGCCAGCAGATCGGGACAGCTTGACTACAATGAGCAGTTCTTC. Its protein is CASRSGQLDYNEQFF.

V is TRBV7-3 and J is TRBJ2-7, with D unresolved. The CDR3 runs to 14 residues. Germline-derived CDR1 and CDR2 are SGHTA and FQGTGA. With 1 base removed from V and 2 bases from J, the gap between germline ends came to 9 bases. The chain's CDR3 is CASSLIRQAYEQYF. CDR3 coding DNA: TGTGCCAGCAGCTTAATACGTCAGGCCTACGAGCAGTACTTC.

The chain couples TRBV6-5 to TRBJ1-1, with D hard to call. This CDR3 region has 14 residues. Germline V gene data show CDR1 as MNHEY and CDR2 as SVGAGI. Between the trimmed V and J ends, which lost 4 bases and 0 bases, there was a span of 9 bases. CDR3 in amino acids: CASSLVAMNTEAFF. The CDR3 nucleotides read TGTGCCAGCAGTTTGGTAGCAATGAACACTGAAGCTTTCTTT.

This chain uses TRBV7-2 with TRBJ1-1; perhaps TRBD1 as D (5 bases). Germline V CDR1 and CDR2: SGHTA, FQGNSA. The CDR3 runs to 13 residues. Trimming left V 1 base short and J 3 bases short, with 6 bases between. The CDR3 is CASSLDRHTEAFF. CDR3 nucleotide sequence: TGTGCCAGCAGCTTAGACAGGCACACTGAAGCTTTCTTT. Based on the CDR3 plus reference TRBV7-2 and TRBJ1-1, the full variable domain is GAGVSQSPSNKVTEKGKDVELRCDPISGHTALYWYRQSLGQGLEFLIYFQGNSAPDKSGLPSDRFSAERTGGSVSTLTIQRTQQEDSAVYLCASSLDRHTEAFFGQGTRLTVV.

For the CDR3, the DNA is TGTGCCAGCAGCCGGGCGGGAGAGGCCGGGGAGCTGTTTTTT. Its translation: CASSRAGEAGELFF. The chain couples TRBV7-3 to TRBJ2-2; TRBD2 matches at 7 bases. The CDR3 runs to 14 residues. Germline V gene lookup returns CDR1 SGHTA and CDR2 FQGTGA. After removal of 5 bases from V and 6 bases from J, the junction contained 6 bases not matched to a gene.

This clone has only a few counts. The chain employs TRBV27 and TRBJ2-4, with 9 bases that match TRBD2. Germline lookup yields CDR1 MNHEY and CDR2 SMNVEV (reference sequence). Trimming took 6 bases from V and 5 from J; bases not matched to a gene: 2. This CDR3 is built from 13 residues. CDR3 bases: TGTGCCAGCAGGAAGCGGGGGGAAAACATTCAGTACTTC. Amino acid sequence: CASRKRGENIQYF.

There are a few counts of this clone. The chain employs TRBV4-1 and TRBJ2-7, with D tentatively TRBD1 (6 bases). Germline V gene sequence: CDR1 MGHRA, CDR2 YSYEKL. The CDR3 contains 14 residues. Trimming took 5 bases from V and 2 from J, leaving 13 bases between them. CDR3 residues: CASSSRDITYEQYF. The CDR3 coding sequence is TGCGCCAGCAGCAGCCGGGACATCACCTACGAGCAGTACTTC.

This chain joins TRBV28 and TRBJ1-4, with 12 bases identical to TRBD1. This CDR3 comprises 17 residues. Looked up from germline, CDR1 is MDHEN and CDR2 is SYDVKM. V shed 3 bases and J 3 bases; nucleotides not matched to a gene: 5. DNA for the CDR3: TGTGCCAGCAGTTTGGGGACAGGGGGCCGGCCTAATGAAAAACTGTTTTTT. Protein product: CASSLGTGGRPNEKLFF.

The chain recombines TRBV7-9 with TRBJ2-5; 7 nucleotides agree with TRBD2. V gave up 3 bases and J gave up 5 bases; unmatched junction bases: 12. Germline loops: CDR1 SEHNR, CDR2 FQNEAQ (reference sequence). The CDR3 is made up of 16 amino acids. The CDR3 sequence is CASSFTPSGPRETQYF. Here the CDR3 DNA reads TGTGCCAGCAGCTTTACGCCTAGCGGACCTCGGGAGACCCAGTACTTC. Complete variable domain (other parts from reference TRBV7-9 and TRBJ2-5): DTGVSQNPRHKITKRGQNVTFRCDPISEHNRLYWYRQTLGQGPEFLTYFQNEAQLEKSRLLSDRFSAERPKGSFSTLEIQRTEQGDSAMYLCASSFTPSGPRETQYFGPGTRLLVL.

This CDR3 is CALIPQKESYNEQFF. The DNA of the CDR3 is TGTGCCCTAATCCCCCAGAAGGAGTCCTACAATGAGCAGTTCTTC. The rearrangement uses TRBV2 and TRBJ2-1; D is ambiguous. The CDR3 is 15 amino acids. V lost 11 bases and J lost 1, with 18 bases in between. CDR1 is SNHLY and CDR2 is FYNNEI in the germline V gene.

In nucleotides, the CDR3 is TGCGCCAGCAGTGAGGGAGGCGGGAGGATGACAGATACGCAGTATTTT. Residues: CASSEGGGRMTDTQYF. The J gene is TRBJ2-3, the V gene TRBV10-1; 8 bases match TRBD2. V dropped 2 bases and J dropped 3; count of bases not matched to a gene: 7. This CDR3 contains 16 residues. Germline assignment: CDR1 WNHNN and CDR2 SYGVQD (reference sequence).

The chain carries TRBV7-8 and TRBJ2-7; 10 bases line up with TRBD2. V gave up 4 bases and J gave up 1 base; unmatched junction bases: 4. Germline V gene data show CDR1 as SGHVS and CDR2 as FQNEAQ. The CDR3 runs 15 residues. The CDR3 region has the DNA TGTGCCAGCAGCTCAGCGGGAGGGCAATCCTACGAGCAGTACTTC. Protein sequence: CASSSAGGQSYEQYF. Full variable domain (remainder filled in from reference TRBV7-8 and TRBJ2-7): GAGVSQSPRYKVAKRGQDVALRCDPISGHVSLFWYQQALGQGPEFLTYFQNEAQLDKSGLPSDRFFAERPEGSVSTLKIQRTQQEDSAVYLCASSSAGGQSYEQYFGPGTRLTVT.

This chain joins TRBV5-6 and TRBJ2-2, with a weak D call TRBD2 (5 bases). This CDR3 region has 14 residues. Germline CDR1 is SGHDT and CDR2 is YYEEEE. V was pared by 1 base and J by 4 bases, with 8 bases between. CDR3 sequence (DNA): TGTGCCAGCAGCTTGCGGGAAGTCACCGGGGAGCTGTTTTTT. Amino acids: CASSLREVTGELFF.